The clone carrying this TCR beta chain showed up just once. The V gene lost 0 bases and the J gene lost 10 bases, with 12 bases spanning the gap. The CDR3 has 13 residues. Germline-derived CDR1 and CDR2 are SGHAT and FQNNGV. This table comes from immunoSEQ multiplex PCR, and its TCRdb copy is limited to in-frame clones, with some not included. The sample records 77,000 or so clones, 83% being singletons. The data derive from a study of blood T cell repertoires in COVID-19. Study at large: Researchers got acute and convalescent COVID-19 samples from the United States, Italy and Spain. From T cells, B-cell-depleted T cells, or PBMCs came the material, which was cDNA or gDNA.

The TCR originated in a woman aged 60-75 years with acute or convalescent COVID-19. The sequenced material came from peripheral blood. The chain joins TRBV11-2 to TRBJ1-2; possibly TRBD1 for D (6 bases). The CDR3 DNA sequence: TGTGCCAGCAGCTTAGATAGGACAGATGACTACACCTTC. Translated, it gives CASSLDRTDDYTF.